What follows are 23 T cell receptor beta chains derived from one specimen sequenced in a study of blood T cell repertoires in COVID-19. The assay was immunoSEQ multiplex PCR, and TCRdb's table has in-frame clones only and misses some. The repertoire includes roughly 150,000 clones, over 80% of them detected once, and around 8.4% sits in the top ten. Sequencing was done on a sample of peripheral blood. These TCRs come from a woman older than 75 with active or convalescent COVID-19.

The chain combines TRBV21-1 with TRBJ1-3; TRBD1 is the table's D call and was not checked against the DNA. TRBV21-1 is shown as a pseudogene. This CDR3 region has 18 residues. This chain's CDR3 is CASSKYAHRADSGNTIYF. In DNA, the CDR3 is TGTGCCAGCAGCAAATACGCACACAGGGCCGACTCTGGAAACACCATATATTTT.

CDR3 sequence reads: CASSLHGTSASYEQYF. Here the CDR3 DNA reads TGTGCCAGCAGCTTGCACGGGACTAGCGCATCCTACGAGCAGTACTTC. The V gene is TRBV7-2, the J gene TRBJ2-7, with 10 bases aligning to TRBD2. V was clipped by 3 bases and J by 1 base; unmatched bases: 6. The length of the CDR3 is 16 residues. Germline V CDR1 and CDR2: SGHTA, FQGNSA.

CDR3 sequence (DNA): TGTGCCAGTAGCCGTAGCGGGACAGGGGCCGGGGAGCTGTTTTTT. This codes for CASSRSGTGAGELFF. The gene calls are TRBV19 and TRBJ2-2; 10 bases agree with TRBD1. The V segment lost 6 bases and the J segment 6 bases; nucleotides outside the gene matches: 7. Germline-derived CDR1 and CDR2 are LNHDA and SQIVND (reference sequence). The CDR3 has 15 residues.

The chain recombines TRBV7-9 with TRBJ1-2; tentative D call: TRBD1 (5 bases). Between the trimmed V and J ends, which lost 1 base and 4 bases, there was a span of 16 bases. The CDR3 is made up of 16 amino acids. Germline CDR1 reads SEHNR; CDR2 reads FQNEAQ (reference sequence). Written as DNA, the CDR3 is TGTGCCAGCAGCTTAGTAGGGGCAGGCCCTGGCTATGGCTACACCTTC. Protein product: CASSLVGAGPGYGYTF.

The chain joins TRBV5-6 to TRBJ2-2; a weak D match, TRBD2 (6 bases). V gave up 3 bases and J gave up 1 base, with 16 bases separating them. The CDR3 loop spans 17 amino acids. Germline V lookup: CDR1 SGHDT, CDR2 YYEEEE. CDR3 sequence (DNA): TGTGCCAGCAGCTATGGTATGGGACTGAAGAACACCGGGGAGCTGTTTTTT. Protein: CASSYGMGLKNTGELFF.

This clone was counted a few times. The chain has TRBV7-9 and TRBJ1-5; D unclear. CDR1 and CDR2 (germline): SEHNR, FQNEAQ (reference sequence). V lost 3 bases, J lost 4 bases, and 10 bases lay in between. This CDR3 is 14 amino acids long. DNA for the CDR3: TGTGCCAGCAGCTTTGCAGGTAATAATCAGCCCCAGCATTTT. Translating gives CASSFAGNNQPQHF.

The J gene is TRBJ2-1, the V gene TRBV7-9, with D tentatively TRBD2 (6 bases). Per the germline V gene, CDR1 is SEHNR and CDR2 is FQNEAQ (reference sequence). The germline V and J ends were trimmed by 5 bases and 6 bases, with 8 bases remaining between them. The CDR3 runs to 12 residues. The CDR3 region has the DNA TGTGCCAGCAGCCCCGGGGGCAATGAGCAGTTCTTC. Translating gives CASSPGGNEQFF.

Notes on this clone: The sample has other DNA sequences that encode this CDR3 too. This chain links TRBV9 with TRBJ2-3, with 7 positions matching TRBD1. CDR3 length: 15 residues. The germline gives CDR1 SGDLS, CDR2 YYNGEE. J was trimmed by 3 bases and V by 0 bases; bases with no gene match: 4. The CDR3 spells CASSVGGRGTDTQYF. In DNA, the CDR3 is TGTGCCAGCAGCGTAGGAGGCAGGGGGACAGATACGCAGTATTTT.

In DNA, the CDR3 is TGTGCCAGCAGCTTAGAACAGGGAAAGGGAGGCTACACCTTC. Translated, it gives CASSLEQGKGGYTF. The chain has TRBV7-2 and TRBJ1-2; D possibly corresponds to TRBD1 (6 bases). Germline V CDR1 and CDR2: SGHTA, FQGNSA. This CDR3 has 14 residues. V lost 1 base and J 8 bases, leaving 14 bases between the germline ends.

V gene TRBV9 combines with J gene TRBJ2-5; 11 bases line up with TRBD2. The germline V gene encodes CDR1 SGDLS and CDR2 YYNGEE. Germline trimming cut 2 bases from V and 0 bases from J; bases unmatched to any gene: 3. The CDR3 contains 16 residues. The CDR3 protein is CASSVALAGDQETQYF. The CDR3 nucleotides read TGTGCCAGCAGCGTTGCACTAGCGGGGGACCAAGAGACCCAGTACTTC.

This clone has just a few counts. V usage is TRBV3-1 (or the pseudogene TRBV3-2) and J usage is TRBJ1-2, with 9 bases matching TRBD1. Germline values: CDR1 LGHDT, CDR2 YNNKEL (reference sequence). CDR3 size: 16 residues. Trimming removed 0 bases from V and 3 bases from J; junction bases left unmatched: 5. CDR3 residues: CASSQEPTGGDYGYTF. CDR3 in DNA: TGTGCCAGCAGCCAAGAACCCACAGGGGGCGACTATGGCTACACCTTC.

V usage is TRBV6-5 and J usage is TRBJ1-2; 8 bases align to TRBD1. The germline V gene has CDR1 MNHEY and CDR2 SVGAGI. After removal of 4 bases from V and 8 bases from J, the junction contained 6 bases not matched to a gene. The CDR3 spans 13 residues. The CDR3 loop reads CASSFGQGRGYTF. For the CDR3, the DNA is TGTGCCAGCAGTTTCGGACAGGGTCGGGGCTACACCTTC.

This clone was counted a few times. V is TRBV5-1 and J is TRBJ2-1, with 11 nucleotides matching TRBD2. Germline V gene sequence: CDR1 SGHRS, CDR2 YFSETQ. CDR3 length: 16 amino acids. The ends lost 0 bases at V and 4 bases at J; junction bases unmatched: 3. The CDR3 here is CASSLVASGGYNEQFF. CDR3 nucleotides: TGCGCCAGCAGCTTGGTCGCTAGCGGGGGGTACAATGAGCAGTTCTTC.

The CDR3, as DNA: TGTGCCAGCAGCCGCGGGACAGGGGCAAGCTCCTATAATTCACCCCTCCACTTT. Translation gives CASSRGTGASSYNSPLHF. This chain uses TRBV3-1 (or the pseudogene TRBV3-2) with TRBJ1-6; 10 bases are shared with TRBD1. Germline CDR1 and CDR2: LGHDT and YNNKEL (reference sequence). J lost 0 bases, V lost 4 bases, and 6 bases had no gene match. The CDR3 is 18 residues long.

The chain recombines TRBV14 with TRBJ1-2; D gene uncertain. Looked up from germline, CDR1 is SGHDN and CDR2 is FVKESK. With 0 bases removed from V and 4 bases from J, the gap between germline ends came to 9 bases. The CDR3 consists of 14 residues. The CDR3 nucleotides are TGTGCCAGCAGCCAAGACCAGGTCGTCTATGGCTACACCTTC. Translation gives CASSQDQVVYGYTF.

Comments on this clone: Different DNA sequences within this sample yield the same CDR3. The chain has TRBV6-5 and TRBJ2-1, with 11 bases lining up with TRBD1. Germline CDR1 MNHEY, CDR2 SVGAGI. V gave up 6 bases and J gave up 7 bases; unmatched junction bases: 5. The CDR3 has 14 residues. CDR3 nucleotide sequence: TGTGCCAGCAGCCCCGGGACAGGGGGTAATGAGCAGTTCTTC. This encodes CASSPGTGGNEQFF.

The gene calls are TRBV5-1 and TRBJ1-2, with TRBD1 matching over 7 bases. Unmatched junction bases numbered 7, after V lost 5 bases and J lost 0 bases. Germline V gene sequence: CDR1 SGHRS, CDR2 YFSETQ. There are 15 residues in the CDR3. The CDR3 here is CASRYTGASNYGYTF. The CDR3 nucleotides read TGCGCCAGCAGATATACAGGGGCATCTAACTATGGCTACACCTTC. Looking up the rest from reference TRBV5-1 and TRBJ1-2 gives the full variable domain: KAGVTQTPRYLIKTRGQQVTLSCSPISGHRSVSWYQQTPGQGLQFLFEYFSETQRNKGNFPGRFSGRQFSNSRSEMNVSTLELGDSALYLCASRYTGASNYGYTFGSGTRLTVV.

The V and J genes are TRBV11-2 and TRBJ2-1; 7 bases agree with TRBD2. The V gene end was trimmed by 6 bases and the J gene end by 4 bases; junction bases not matched to a gene: 9. The CDR3 runs 15 residues. The germline V gene has CDR1 SGHAT and CDR2 FQNNGV. The CDR3 region has the DNA TGTGCCAGCAGTTTGATCTGGGGAGGGTACAATGAGCAGTTCTTC. It translates to CASSLIWGGYNEQFF.

The chain has TRBV11-2 and TRBJ1-3; 8 positions agree with TRBD1. This CDR3 has 15 residues. The V and J ends lost 3 bases and 4 bases, in that order; junction bases with no gene match: 5. From germline, CDR1 is SGHAT and CDR2 FQNNGV. CDR3 sequence reads: CASSFLTGDGNTIYF. The CDR3 nucleotides are TGTGCCAGCAGCTTCCTGACAGGGGACGGAAACACCATATATTTT.

V and J are TRBV6-5 and TRBJ2-1; 8 bases agree with TRBD2. There are 16 residues in the CDR3. Per germline, CDR1 MNHEY and CDR2 SVGAGI. After removal of 0 bases from V and 5 bases from J, the junction contained 6 bases not matched to a gene. In DNA, the CDR3 is TGTGCCAGCAGTTACTCGAGCAGCGGGGGCCACAATGAGCAGTTCTTC. It specifies CASSYSSSGGHNEQFF.

This clone was seen once. V is TRBV7-2 and J is TRBJ2-4; D is unresolved. Per germline, CDR1 SGHTA and CDR2 FQGNSA. This CDR3 has 14 residues. The V gene lost 6 bases and the J gene lost 4 bases, with 13 bases spanning the gap. The CDR3 coding sequence is TGTGCCAGCAGGTCAGATGTAGCTAAAAACATTCAGTACTTC. Protein product: CASRSDVAKNIQYF.

V gene TRBV6-6 combines with J gene TRBJ2-2, with D maybe TRBD2 (6 bases). Germline V gives CDR1 MNHNY, CDR2 SVGAGI (reference sequence). The CDR3 runs to 14 residues. V was trimmed by 11 bases and J by 4 bases, leaving 17 bases between them. CDR3 sequence (DNA): TGTGCCGCCGCTCAGGGAGGAGTCACCGGGGAGCTGTTTTTT. Translating it yields CAAAQGGVTGELFF.

The rearrangement links TRBV7-2 to TRBJ2-3, with 7 bases fitting TRBD2. CDR1 and CDR2 (germline): SGHTA, FQGNSA. The CDR3 spans 15 residues. Trimming at V came to 1 base and at J to 4 bases, leaving 5 bases not matched to a gene. The CDR3 region has the DNA TGTGCCAGCAGCTTAGTGGTGGCGGGGGCAGATACGCAGTATTTT. It encodes CASSLVVAGADTQYF.